This TCR beta chain originates from a study of shared clonotypes between healthy human individuals. CD45RO negativity and positive selection for CCR7 defined naive CD8 cells, a population that excluded terminally differentiated effector memory CD45RA+ cells. V shed 1 base and J 6 bases; nucleotides not matched to a gene: 15. The length of the CDR3 is 17 residues. CDR1 is SEHNR and CDR2 is FQNEAQ in the germline V gene (reference sequence). Sequenced by immunoSEQ multiplex PCR; TCRdb stores in-frame clones only, minus some. The data contain 1.5 million to 2.5 million clones, 85% to 95% of them singletons.

This sequence joins TRBV7-9 and TRBJ2-7, with 7 bases fitting TRBD1. Sequenced sample: naive CD8+ T cells sorted from blood. The clonotype originates from a man younger than 30 in good health. CDR3 loop: CASSLEPQRQGRGEQYF. CDR3 nucleotide sequence: TGTGCCAGCAGCTTAGAGCCCCAACGACAGGGAAGAGGCGAGCAGTACTTC.